This T cell receptor beta chain was identified in a study of blood T cell repertoires in COVID-19. This clone came up a few times. In germline, CDR1 is SNHLY, CDR2 FYNNEI. Trimming took off 8 bases at V and 0 bases at J, with 8 bases between the two ends. The CDR3 has 12 amino acids. The assay was immunoSEQ multiplex PCR, and TCRdb's table has in-frame clones only and misses some. Among around 140,000 clones listed, about nine tenths were seen once. The source is a middle-aged woman who had been exposed to COVID-19. What was sequenced was PBMCs or T cells enriched from blood (not recorded which). The chain couples TRBV2 to TRBJ2-7; D possibly corresponds to TRBD1 (6 bases). The CDR3 loop reads CASGQSSYEQYF. The CDR3 region has the DNA TGTGCCAGCGGACAGAGCTCCTACGAGCAGTACTTC.